One sample yielded the 27 T cell receptor beta chains listed below, sequenced in a study of cytomegalovirus exposure and HLA in healthy donors. The PCR ran on 60 Vbeta and 13 Jbeta primers. TCRdb's table, derived via immunoSEQ multiplex PCR, lists solely in-frame clones and lacks some. The table includes tens of thousands of clones, more than 70% detected once. Sequencing input: PBMCs. These receptors were collected from a woman aged 18-30 years in good health and CMV-seronegative.

The V call is TRBV27, the J call TRBJ1-2, with D tentatively TRBD1 (6 bases). In germline, CDR1 is MNHEY, CDR2 SMNVEV (reference sequence). The CDR3 totals 14 residues. The V and J ends lost 0 bases and 4 bases respectively, with 9 bases between them. The CDR3 coding sequence is TGTGCCAGCAGTTTATCAACAGGGACCTATGGCTACACCTTC. This encodes CASSLSTGTYGYTF.

The V call is TRBV28, the J call TRBJ1-1; D is undetermined. CDR3 length: 15 amino acids. CDR1 MDHEN and CDR2 SYDVKM come from the germline V gene. Trimming removed 1 base at V and 1 base at J, with 10 bases between. The chain's CDR3 is CASSLFPGRNTEAFF. CDR3 in DNA: TGTGCCAGCAGTTTATTCCCAGGCCGGAACACTGAAGCTTTCTTT.

The J gene is TRBJ2-3, the V gene TRBV11-1; D gene unclear. The CDR3 runs to 18 residues. Per the germline V gene, CDR1 is SGHAT and CDR2 is FQDESV (reference sequence). Trimming left V 0 bases short and J 5 bases short, with 21 bases between. The CDR3 DNA reads TGTGCCAGCAGCTTAGCGCTTTTTGAGCAATCCCTCATAGATACGCAGTATTTT. This codes for CASSLALFEQSLIDTQYF.

V usage is TRBV7-2 and J usage is TRBJ1-6; D gene uncertain. The CDR3 has 12 amino acids. V dropped 1 base and J dropped 10 bases, with 5 bases sitting between them. Germline V gives CDR1 SGHTA, CDR2 FQGNSA. For the CDR3, the DNA is TGTGCCAGCAGCTTAGGGGCCTCACCCCTCCACTTT. Its translation: CASSLGASPLHF.

This clone was picked up a small number of times. The rearrangement uses TRBV6-5 and TRBJ2-7; D is perhaps TRBD1 (5 bases). The CDR3 totals 13 residues. CDR1 is MNHEY, CDR2 SVGAGI, per germline. V was clipped by 6 bases and J by 5 bases, with 14 bases between them. CDR3 DNA: TGTGCCAGCAGCTCTGGGGCTGTCCACGAGCAGTACTTC. Encoded protein: CASSSGAVHEQYF.

CDR3 region: CASSLPGELFF. CDR3 bases: TGCGCCAGCAGCCTTCCCGGGGAGCTGTTTTTT. The gene calls are TRBV5-1 and TRBJ2-2; D unclear. Trimming pared 4 bases from V and 6 bases from J, leaving 4 bases between. From germline, CDR1 is SGHRS and CDR2 YFSETQ. The CDR3 is made up of 11 amino acids.

This clone has just one count. Because the CDR3's place on the DNA is in doubt, the DNA is left out and the CDR3 is given as listed by TCRdb. The CDR3 sequence is CASSVSGSITGSCFF. The chain uses TRBV5-1 and TRBJ2-2; the D call in the table, TRBD2, was not verified against the DNA. From germline, CDR1 is SGHRS and CDR2 YFSETQ. A total of 15 residues make up the CDR3, ends included.

The chain combines TRBV6-1 with TRBJ2-4; tentative D call: TRBD1 (7 bases). CDR1 and CDR2 (germline): MNHNS, SASEGT. This CDR3 has 14 amino acids. V gave up 0 bases and J gave up 12 bases, with 15 bases separating them. The CDR3 DNA reads as TGTGCCAGCAGTGAAGCGCGGGGCGGGGACAGTCAGTACTTC. This encodes CASSEARGGDSQYF.

This chain's CDR3 is CASSQTGTSTYTDTQYF. The CDR3 DNA is TGTGCCAGCAGCCAAACCGGGACTAGCACCTACACAGATACGCAGTATTTT. The V gene is TRBV28, the J gene TRBJ2-3, with 9 bases aligning to TRBD2. CDR1 is MDHEN, CDR2 SYDVKM, per germline. V shed 6 bases and J 2 bases; nucleotides not matched to a gene: 12. The length of the CDR3 is 17 residues.

The CDR3 DNA is TGCGCCAGCAGCCAAGGTGCTGGGCGCAATGAGCAGTTCTTC. The encoded protein is CASSQGAGRNEQFF. V and J are TRBV4-1 and TRBJ2-1; D not resolved. The CDR3 runs to 14 residues. CDR1 and CDR2 from the germline V gene are MGHRA and YSYEKL. V was clipped by 1 base and J by 6 bases, with 10 bases between them.

The count of this clone is one. This rearrangement joins TRBV2 to TRBJ2-1; no clear D. In germline, CDR1 is SNHLY, CDR2 FYNNEI. The CDR3 covers 14 residues. Trimming took off 7 bases at V and 6 bases at J, with 16 bases between the two ends. The CDR3 spells CASKRSPDSNEQFF. In nucleotides, the CDR3 is TGTGCCAGCAAGCGTTCTCCCGACTCCAATGAGCAGTTCTTC.

CDR3 coding DNA: TGTGCCAGCAGTTACCAAAGCAGACGGATTGGAGCTGAAGCTTTCTTT. Its protein product is CASSYQSRRIGAEAFF. The chain carries TRBV6-5 and TRBJ1-1; D is undetermined. CDR1 is MNHEY, CDR2 SVGAGI, per germline. V was shortened by 2 bases and J by 6 bases, with 19 bases between the two germline ends. This CDR3 comprises 16 residues.

The chain links TRBV5-1 to TRBJ1-6, with TRBD1 matching 7 bases. Germline lookup yields CDR1 SGHRS and CDR2 YFSETQ. This CDR3 has 16 residues. V shed 0 bases, J shed 3 bases, and the junction held 3 bases outside the gene matches. CDR3 loop: CASSLGQGLYNSPLHF. The CDR3 DNA follows: TGCGCCAGCAGCTTGGGACAGGGCCTCTATAATTCACCCCTCCACTTT.

The chain carries TRBV29-1 and TRBJ2-1, with D uncertain. Germline CDR1 SQVTM, CDR2 ANQGSEA. V was clipped by 6 bases and J by 7 bases, with 7 bases between them. The CDR3 totals 10 residues. CDR3 in DNA: TGCAGCGTCGTACTAAATGAGCAGTTCTTC. Protein: CSVVLNEQFF.

The J gene is TRBJ2-6, the V gene TRBV27; 10 bases are a match to TRBD2. This CDR3 contains 18 residues. After removal of 3 bases from V and 2 bases from J, the junction contained 7 bases not matched to a gene. CDR1 is MNHEY, CDR2 SMNVEV, per germline (reference sequence). In nucleotides, the CDR3 is TGTGCCAGCAGTTTCTTAACTAGCGGGAACACTGGGGCCAACGTCCTGACTTTC. Translation: CASSFLTSGNTGANVLTF.

V and J are TRBV7-3 and TRBJ1-1; no clear D. Germline CDR1 is SGHTA and CDR2 is FQGTGA. The CDR3 has 13 residues. Trimming stripped 5 bases from V and 1 base from J, with 8 bases between. For the CDR3, the DNA is TGTGCCAGCAGCCATGCACAGAACACTGAAGCTTTCTTT. Translated: CASSHAQNTEAFF.

The chain employs TRBV11-3 and TRBJ1-1, with 7 bases that match TRBD1. Losses at the gene ends were 5 bases for V and 0 bases for J; bases not matched to a gene: 6. CDR3 length: 15 residues. Germline-derived CDR1 and CDR2 are SGHNT and YENEEA. This CDR3 is CASSPRTGVNTEAFF. As DNA, the CDR3 is TGTGCCAGCAGCCCAAGGACAGGTGTGAACACTGAAGCTTTCTTT.

The rearrangement joins TRBV9 to TRBJ2-7; D gene uncertain. This CDR3 contains 11 residues. The V end lost 0 bases, the J end lost 6 bases, and 4 bases lay between the germline ends. CDR1 and CDR2 from the germline V gene are SGDLS and YYNGEE. The CDR3 loop is CASSVGAEQYF. In DNA form, the CDR3 reads TGTGCCAGCAGCGTAGGCGCCGAGCAGTACTTC. Combining the CDR3 with reference TRBV9 and TRBJ2-7 gives the whole variable domain DSGVTQTPKHLITATGQRVTLRCSPRSGDLSVYWYQQSLDQGLQFLIQYYNGEERAKGNILERFSAQQFPDLHSELNLSSLELGDSALYFCASSVGAEQYFGPGTRLTVT.

J is TRBJ2-7 and V is TRBV28, with D possibly TRBD1 on 5 matching bases. The germline gives CDR1 MDHEN, CDR2 SYDVKM. The length of the CDR3 is 15 residues. The V end was cut by 6 bases, the J end by 1 base, with 16 bases between. This CDR3 reads CASRTQGTESYEQYF. In nucleotides, the CDR3 is TGTGCCAGCAGAACCCAGGGAACTGAATCCTACGAGCAGTACTTC.

This chain joins TRBV27 and TRBJ1-2, with a tentative D call TRBD1 (6 bases). Trimming removed 4 bases at V and 6 bases at J, with 18 bases between. Germline CDR1 reads MNHEY; CDR2 reads SMNVEV (reference sequence). The CDR3 spans 15 residues. The CDR3 coding sequence is TGTGCCAGCAGTTCTCAACACAGGGTTTATGATGGCTACACCTTC. Its translation is CASSSQHRVYDGYTF.

This clone was seen only once. The chain joins TRBV15 to TRBJ2-3; no clear D. V was pared by 0 bases and J by 3 bases, with 10 bases between. This CDR3 has 15 amino acids. The V gene's germline CDR1 is LNHNV and CDR2 YYDKDF (reference sequence). In DNA, the CDR3 is TGTGCCACCAGCAGAGATCGTACTACTACAGATACGCAGTATTTT. It translates to CATSRDRTTTDTQYF.

The V gene is TRBV11-2, the J gene TRBJ2-1; 9 positions agree with TRBD2. The CDR3 has 17 amino acids. Germline V lookup: CDR1 SGHAT, CDR2 FQNNGV. V shed 5 bases and J 5 bases; nucleotides not matched to a gene: 13. The CDR3 spells CASSETRGLAVNNEQFF. The DNA for the CDR3 is TGTGCCAGCAGCGAAACCCGGGGACTAGCAGTAAACAATGAGCAGTTCTTC.

V usage is TRBV28 and J usage is TRBJ1-5; D might be TRBD1 (5 bases). The CDR3 runs to 15 residues. Per the germline V gene, CDR1 is MDHEN and CDR2 is SYDVKM. V lost 3 bases, J lost 7 bases, and 16 bases lay in between. The CDR3 is CASSFWTGGRQPQHF. The DNA of the CDR3 is TGTGCCAGCAGTTTTTGGACTGGGGGGAGGCAGCCCCAGCATTTT.

This clone was found a few times. V gene TRBV28 combines with J gene TRBJ1-6; D is perhaps TRBD1 (5 bases). The V end lost 2 bases, the J end lost 13 bases, and 12 bases lay between the germline ends. This CDR3 contains 13 residues. Per germline, CDR1 MDHEN and CDR2 SYDVKM. The CDR3 sequence: CASSLRGDLPLHF. CDR3 in DNA: TGTGCCAGCAGTTTACGGGGGGACCTTCCCCTCCACTTT.

This clone was recorded once. The chain uses TRBV2 and TRBJ2-7, with D perhaps matching TRBD2 (7 bases). The CDR3 loop spans 17 amino acids. V was pared by 4 bases and J by 0 bases, with 19 bases between. Germline V gene lookup returns CDR1 SNHLY and CDR2 FYNNEI. For the CDR3, the DNA is TGTGCCAGCAGTGGAAGAGTTGGGGGGGGCCTCTCCTACGAGCAGTACTTC. It yields the protein CASSGRVGGGLSYEQYF.

The chain uses TRBV6-1 and TRBJ2-5, with D maybe TRBD1 (6 bases). V was pared by 2 bases and J by 5 bases, with 12 bases between. CDR1 is MNHNS and CDR2 is SASEGT in the germline V gene. This CDR3 comprises 14 residues. CDR3 protein: CASSERAGAETQYF. Here the CDR3 DNA reads TGTGCCAGCAGTGAAAGGGCAGGGGCGGAGACCCAGTACTTC.

The chain employs TRBV9 and TRBJ1-3; the D gene is possibly TRBD1 (5 bases). V lost 2 bases and J 0 bases, leaving 24 bases between the germline ends. Per germline, CDR1 SGDLS and CDR2 YYNGEE. The CDR3 totals 20 residues. The CDR3 DNA sequence: TGTGCCAGCAGCGTCCCCCCCCCGCAGGGATCCTTCCCCTCTGGAAACACCATATATTTT. This sequence encodes CASSVPPPQGSFPSGNTIYF.